What follows is one T cell receptor (beta chain) and its context. The specificity of this receptor is unknown. The input lacks base qualities; no much larger clone sits a single base away. This sample is drawn from a study of blood T cell repertoires in COVID-19 (TCRdb year 2020). In the study overall: Collaborator samples came from the United States, Italy and Spain and covered acute and convalescent phases of COVID-19. The material from the prospective study consisted of cDNA or gDNA derived from T cells, B-cell-depleted T cells, or PBMCs. Deeply sampled blood TCRbeta repertoires from subjects exposed to, actively infected with, or recovered from COVID-19 were included in the dataset. A freely available public database, intended as a resource for researchers studying the immune response to SARS-CoV-2, is where the repertoires were released. The samples were drawn from two sources: the first 160 participants of the ongoing ImmuneRACE study, and over 950 subjects contributed by 6 global collaborators. A de-identified subject ID, COVID-19 status, age in years and sex were almost always included in the sample metadata. Where available, HLA class I and class II types were obtained from metadata supplied by the sample provider rather than from assay-based typing. Broad study findings and their caveats: The amount of clinical and demographic metadata varied by source and participant and was provided uncurated.

Its CDR3 holds 17 amino acids, cysteine through phenylalanine. The only DNA kept is the CDR3, 51 bases in frame from the first base. CDR1 and CDR2, looked up from the germline V gene, are SGHTA and FQGNSA. The V end loses 1 base and the J end loses 3 bases, and a stretch of 13 bases separates them. Whole blood was collected in K2EDTA tubes by collaborating institutions according to the institutions' own protocols. Collaborator samples were shipped for TCRbeta analysis as frozen whole blood, isolated PBMCs, or DNA extracted from either sample type. TCRbeta CDR3 regions were amplified from genomic DNA using the immunoSEQ Assay, a bias-controlled multiplex PCR. The published analysis was carried out like this. Nucleated cell counts per sample were estimated from amplification of reference gene primers within the assay. To quantify the absolute abundance of each unique TCRbeta CDR3 rearrangement, sequence reads were collapsed and filtered. For each sample, productive Simpson clonality was calculated by taking the square root of Simpson's diversity index across productive rearrangements. In TCRdb, the immuneACCESS table is reduced to in-frame sequences with V and J assigned. These tables do not hold every clone; where another copy was compared, an unresolved V gene accounts for under half, and the others remain unexplained. V, J and clone size were drawn from that table, and D and trimming were deduced from the DNA. The sample table holds about 140,000 clones, of which 77% were seen once. The ten largest clones represent about 8.4% of the sample.

The receptor was isolated from a woman aged 45-65 years with active or convalescent COVID-19. Rearrangement joined TRBV7-2 to TRBJ1-6; no D gene can be assigned with confidence. Sequenced sample: peripheral blood. The nucleotide sequence is TGTGCCAGCAGCTTAGAGGGAGGCATTGGCTATAATTCACCCCTCCACTTT. Translated, this is CASSLEGGIGYNSPLHF.